This T cell receptor (beta chain) was recovered during a study of blood T cells in healthy people across ages. There are 13 residues in the CDR3. Germline V gene lookup returns CDR1 MNHEY and CDR2 SVGAGI. Deletions cut 5 bases from V and 4 bases from J, with 11 bases between. A second PCR of 7 to 11 cycles used a sample-barcoded 5' primer and a J-beta primer mix. A single record per CDR3 protein comes from TCRdb applying MiXCR to the 5' RACE reads. The data hold more than 650,000 distinct CDR3 sequences, with about 53% observed a single time. This chain links TRBV6-5 with TRBJ1-2; D is uncertain. The sequence was collected from a man older than 75 in good health. Sequencing was performed on blood. In DNA, the CDR3 is TGTGCCAGCAGTCGCGACCGTATCTATGGCTACACCTTC. Amino acids: CASSRDRIYGYTF.